The source of this TCR beta chain is a study of early stage breast cancer tumors. Study-wide background: Of about 17 invasive breast tumors, approximately 11 were hormone receptor-positive, HER2-negative.

Blood replicates held 0.5 ug DNA, tumor or normal breast about 1.5 ug, two each. Using immunoSEQ multiplex PCR, the repertoire was profiled, and TCRdb retains in-frame clones only, with some absent. The sample lists approximately 30,000 clones, around three fifths occurring once. Tumor samples used roughly 19-55 mg of diced tissue. Overall study findings and caveats: Tumor and normal breast were distinguished via blood comparison in about 90% of the 16 patients.

Details on this clone: Antigen specificity is unknown.

Germline V gene lookup returns CDR1 MRHNA and CDR2 SNTAGT. The CDR3 runs to 15 residues. Trimming stripped 4 bases from V and 4 bases from J, with 14 bases between. This clonotype was sampled from a person aged 45 to 60 with breast cancer. The chain joins TRBV6-4 to TRBJ2-1, with D perhaps matching TRBD1 or TRBD2 (5 bases each). The source material was breast tumor tissue. The CDR3 coding sequence is TGTGCCAGCAGTGGAGAGGGATCAGGGTACAATGAGCAGTTCTTC. Amino acids: CASSGEGSGYNEQFF.